This passage covers 20 T cell receptor beta chains from one sample sequenced in a study of T-cell memory formation after mild COVID-19. TCRdb independently ran MiXCR on the 5' RACE reads; one entry per CDR3 protein. The sample includes approximately 210,000 distinct CDR3 sequences, around 20% of them seen just once. The sequenced material came from PBMCs or a T cell subset sorted from them (not recorded which). The receptors were sampled from an adult woman who had mild COVID-19 (a few samples of this study predate the infection). Cell type and time point are not known.

The chain is built from TRBV7-9 and TRBJ1-2; TRBD1 might be the D (5 bases). Between the trimmed V and J ends, which lost 1 base and 0 bases, there was a span of 9 bases. CDR1 and CDR2 from the germline V gene are SEHNR and FQNEAQ (reference sequence). CDR3 length: 15 residues. The CDR3 bases are TGTGCCAGCAGCTTAGGAGGGGCTACTAACTATGGCTACACCTTC. Protein sequence: CASSLGGATNYGYTF.

The genes are TRBV20-1 and TRBJ1-6; TRBD1 agrees at 7 bases. V was clipped by 3 bases and J by 10 bases; unmatched bases: 9. Germline V gives CDR1 DFQATT, CDR2 SNEGSKA (reference sequence). The CDR3 sequence is 14 residues long. Here the CDR3 DNA reads TGCAGTGCTAGTACCGGGACAGTTGTGTCACCCCTCCACTTT. Amino acid sequence: CSASTGTVVSPLHF.

This clonotype was detected only a few times. This chain links TRBV20-1 with TRBJ1-5; the match to TRBD1 covers 9 bases. J was trimmed by 2 bases and V by 5 bases; bases with no gene match: 10. From germline, CDR1 is DFQATT and CDR2 SNEGSKA (reference sequence). This CDR3 is built from 16 residues. The DNA for the CDR3 is TGCAGTGCTCCACACCCACAGGGGGCTCGCAATCAGCCCCAGCATTTT. This sequence encodes CSAPHPQGARNQPQHF.

The CDR3 reads CASSRPTMNTEAFF. Written as DNA, the CDR3 is TGTGCCAGCAGCCGGCCAACTATGAACACTGAAGCTTTCTTT. The chain recombines TRBV11-2 with TRBJ1-1, with D uncertain. CDR3 size: 14 residues. Germline-derived CDR1 and CDR2 are SGHAT and FQNNGV. V gave up 5 bases and J gave up 0 bases, with 10 bases separating them.

This clonotype was detected only a few times. This sequence joins TRBV12-3 or TRBV12-4 and TRBJ1-1; possible D gene TRBD1, 5 bases. V lost 5 bases and J 1 base, leaving 11 bases between the germline ends. CDR3 length: 14 amino acids. The CDR3 region has the DNA TGTGCCAGCAGTCTGATGGGGGGGAACACTGAAGCTTTCTTT. Translating it yields CASSLMGGNTEAFF.

This clonotype was recorded a few times. J is TRBJ2-7 and V is TRBV23-1; a weak D match, TRBD2 (5 bases). TRBV23-1 is flagged as an ORF with uncertain function. Trimming stripped 1 base from V and 0 bases from J, with 10 bases between. There are 15 residues in the CDR3. The CDR3 region is CASSQCDYCSYEQYF. DNA of the CDR3: TGCGCCAGCAGTCAATGTGACTATTGCTCCTACGAGCAGTACTTC.

This clonotype has just a few counts. The chain joins TRBV5-5 to TRBJ2-7; D not certain. Germline CDR1 SGHKS, CDR2 YYEKEE (reference sequence). V was clipped by 9 bases and J by 0 bases, with 13 bases between them. The CDR3 length is 13 residues. CDR3 region: CATEAPYSYEQYF. The CDR3 DNA reads as TGTGCCACCGAAGCTCCGTACTCCTACGAGCAGTACTTC.

This clonotype has only a few counts. The chain links TRBV10-3 to TRBJ2-7; the match to TRBD1 covers 10 bases. The germline gives CDR1 ENHRY, CDR2 SYGVKD. V gave up 7 bases and J gave up 5 bases; unmatched junction bases: 5. CDR3 size: 13 residues. The CDR3 nucleotides are TGTGCCATCACCGGGACAGGGGTGGACGAGCAGTACTTC. Its protein is CAITGTGVDEQYF.

This clonotype was seen more than once but under ten times. The rearrangement uses TRBV5-5 and TRBJ2-2; 8 nucleotides match TRBD1. The CDR3 has 16 residues. Trimming removed 2 bases from V and 5 bases from J; junction bases left unmatched: 8. CDR1 and CDR2 (germline): SGHKS, YYEKEE (reference sequence). The CDR3 spells CASSFFPTGETGELFF. The CDR3 coding sequence is TGTGCCAGCAGCTTCTTTCCGACAGGGGAGACCGGGGAGCTGTTTTTT.

CDR3 region: CASHLRDRGHGYTF. The DNA for the CDR3 is TGTGCCAGCCACCTCCGGGACAGGGGGCATGGCTACACCTTC. The V gene is TRBV12-3 or TRBV12-4, the J gene TRBJ1-2; TRBD1 aligns across 12 bases. V dropped 8 bases and J dropped 6; count of bases not matched to a gene: 7. The CDR3 covers 14 residues.

The chain links TRBV11-2 to TRBJ2-7; D gene ambiguous. Deletions cut 5 bases from V and 5 bases from J, with 7 bases between. The CDR3 has 11 amino acids. Germline V gene lookup returns CDR1 SGHAT and CDR2 FQNNGV. The DNA of the CDR3 is TGTGCCAGCAGCGTCCCTGACGAGCAGTACTTC. Amino acids: CASSVPDEQYF. Variable domain in full (rest from reference TRBV11-2 and TRBJ2-7): EAGVAQSPRYKIIEKRQSVAFWCNPISGHATLYWYQQILGQGPKLLIQFQNNGVVDDSQLPKDRFSAERLKGVDSTLKIQPAKLEDSAVYLCASSVPDEQYFGPGTRLTVT.

The chain employs TRBV2 and TRBJ2-6, with D hard to call. CDR1 and CDR2 (germline): SNHLY, FYNNEI. The CDR3 runs to 16 residues. Trimming shortened V by 4 bases and J by 2 bases, and 12 bases separated the two germline ends. Written as DNA, the CDR3 is TGTGCCAGCAGTGCCCATTACATAACTGGGGCCAACGTCCTGACTTTC. It encodes CASSAHYITGANVLTF.

This clonotype was counted between two and nine times. The CDR3 here is CSVGRTRGTTSLLSYEQYF. In nucleotides, the CDR3 is TGCAGCGTTGGTAGGACGCGGGGGACTACCTCACTCCTTTCTTACGAGCAGTACTTC. V is TRBV29-1 and J is TRBJ2-7, with TRBD2 matching over 7 bases. Germline V gene sequence: CDR1 SQVTM, CDR2 ANQGSEA. This CDR3 contains 19 residues. V dropped 4 bases and J dropped 4; count of bases not matched to a gene: 25.

The table lists this clonotype with a count of one. The chain uses TRBV5-5 and TRBJ1-2; D uncertain. From germline, CDR1 is SGHKS and CDR2 YYEKEE (reference sequence). Trimming took off 0 bases at V and 5 bases at J, with 11 bases between the two ends. CDR3 length equals 14 residues. CDR3 region: CASSLVNVQYGYTF. The DNA of the CDR3 is TGTGCCAGCAGCTTGGTAAACGTGCAATATGGCTACACCTTC.

This clonotype was found a few times. This CDR3 is CATSDAGTSGNTGELFF. The CDR3 nucleotides read TGTGCCACCAGTGATGCCGGGACTAGCGGGAACACCGGGGAGCTGTTTTTT. The rearrangement uses TRBV24-1 and TRBJ2-2, with 11 nucleotides matching TRBD2. Germline CDR1 KGHDR, CDR2 SFDVKD. The junction had 3 bases not matched to a gene; V was cut back by 3 bases and J by 1 base. The CDR3 is 17 residues long.

This clonotype was found many times. The chain carries TRBV7-2 and TRBJ2-4; possibly TRBD2 for D (5 bases). CDR1 is SGHTA and CDR2 is FQGNSA in the germline V gene. The ends were cut back, 5 bases at V and 6 bases at J, with 14 bases in the middle. The CDR3 totals 14 residues. CDR3 nucleotides: TGTGCCAGCAGCCCCCAAGGAGGCGGAAACATTCAGTACTTC. Protein product: CASSPQGGGNIQYF.

As to this clonotype: Relative to the germline gene, one junction end is altered; a read error may explain this. V usage is TRBV5-6 and J usage is TRBJ2-4, with 8 nucleotides matching TRBD2. The CDR3 totals 13 residues. CDR1 is SGHDT and CDR2 is YYEEEE in the germline V gene. As DNA, the CDR3 is TGTGGCAGCAGCCCGGGAGGGCAAGGGATTCAGTACTTC. Amino acids: CGSSPGGQGIQYF.

The V call is TRBV12-3 or TRBV12-4, the J call TRBJ2-7, with unresolved D. The length of the CDR3 is 13 residues. V was cut by 1 base and J by 2 bases, with 6 bases left in between. The DNA of the CDR3 is TGTGCCAGCAGTTTAGTCGGCACCTACGAGCAGTACTTC. It codes for CASSLVGTYEQYF.

The sample holds a few counts of this clonotype. The chain joins TRBV10-3 to TRBJ1-5; D is unresolved. Germline V gives CDR1 ENHRY, CDR2 SYGVKD. The CDR3 extends over 13 amino acids. The germline V and J ends were trimmed by 3 bases and 5 bases, with 8 bases remaining between them. CDR3 amino acids: CAISEAGDQPQHF. The DNA for the CDR3 is TGTGCCATCAGTGAAGCCGGGGATCAGCCCCAGCATTTT.

This clonotype was picked up a small number of times. The chain links TRBV5-6 to TRBJ2-1; 12 nucleotides align to TRBD2. Germline V gene sequence: CDR1 SGHDT, CDR2 YYEEEE. The CDR3 is 14 amino acids. Trimming at V came to 4 bases and at J to 7 bases, leaving 3 bases not matched to a gene. The CDR3 DNA reads TGTGCCAGCAGCACAGGGACTAGCGGGAATGAGCAGTTCTTC. It encodes CASSTGTSGNEQFF.